The T cell receptor (beta chain) described here comes from a study of T cells in localized non-small cell lung cancer. The table came from immunoSEQ multiplex PCR; TCRdb's copy has only in-frame clones and leaves some out. The table includes about 46,000 clones, 81% detected once. This CDR3 contains 15 residues. The germline V and J ends were trimmed by 0 bases and 5 bases, with 14 bases remaining between them. Germline V gene data show CDR1 as SGHNT and CDR2 as YYREEE (reference sequence). The chain is built from TRBV5-4 and TRBJ1-2; D perhaps matches TRBD1 (6 bases). Sequencing was performed on peripheral blood mononuclear cells, taken before any cancer treatment. The clonotype comes from a man between 40 and 70 years old with stage III lung adenocarcinoma. CDR3 loop: CASSLVSRGVYGYTF. Here the CDR3 DNA reads TGTGCCAGCAGCTTGGTTTCCAGGGGAGTTTATGGCTACACCTTC.